Here is one TCR beta chain with its context. Blood CD8+ and CD4+ T cells underwent high-throughput TCR beta sequencing. With 6 bases clipped from V and 0 bases from J, the junction kept 14 bases outside the gene matches. This CDR3 contains 18 residues. Per germline, CDR1 DFQATT and CDR2 SNEGSKA (reference sequence). Random hexamers were used to reverse transcribe the RNA input (about 0.45 to 1 ug). It was immunoSEQ multiplex PCR that amplified TCR beta CDR3 across 54 Vbeta and 13 Jbeta. Each CDR3 protein gets one entry after TCRdb re-called the immunoSEQ multiplex PCR reads with MiXCR. The top ten hold 0.5% of the sample, which has tens of thousands of distinct CDR3 sequences, roughly nine tenths seen once. These data belong to a study of CD8 T cells in Susac syndrome.

This clonotype was sampled from a human donor with multiple sclerosis. J is TRBJ2-3 and V is TRBV20-1, with 11 bases identical to TRBD2. The specimen was CD8+ T cells from PBMCs. CDR3 nucleotides: TGCAGTGCCGAGACTAGCGGGGCTCACTGGTCTAGCACAGATACGCAGTATTTT. Its translation is CSAETSGAHWSSTDTQYF.